This T cell receptor beta chain was sequenced during a study of blood T cell repertoires in COVID-19. Study summary: COVID-19 samples collected from the United States, Italy and Spain covered acute and convalescent phases.

Authors' processing steps: Scientists estimated how many nucleated cells there were by amplifying reference gene primers. Assay: immunoSEQ multiplex PCR; the TCRdb copy retains only in-frame clones and omits some. The V and J calls and the clone size are those of that table, but D and trimming were determined from the DNA. The table shows about 140,000 clones, with 65% to 80% occurring only once. Trimming at V came to 7 bases and at J to 4 bases, leaving 9 bases not matched to a gene. This CDR3 is built from 15 residues. The germline V gene has CDR1 MNHEY and CDR2 SMNVEV (reference sequence). This chain joins TRBV27 and TRBJ1-2, with TRBD1 matching 10 bases. This receptor was identified in a man at least 80 years old with acute or convalescent COVID-19. Sequencing was carried out using peripheral blood. CDR3 residues: CASKRDRGTVYGYTF. DNA of the CDR3: TGTGCCAGCAAGCGGGACAGGGGTACTGTCTATGGCTACACCTTC.